This T cell receptor beta chain derives from a study of blood T cell repertoires in COVID-19. CDR3 length: 15 amino acids. Trimming removed 6 bases from V and 3 bases from J, with 15 bases in between. Germline lookup yields CDR1 MGHRA and CDR2 YSYEKL. Clones were read by immunoSEQ multiplex PCR, and TCRdb kept only the in-frame ones, dropping some. The sample lists hundreds of thousands of clones; almost 85% were seen once. This sequence joins TRBV4-1 and TRBJ1-5; D is possibly TRBD1 (6 bases). The clonotype was recovered from a human donor in a cohort sampled during active COVID-19. Sequenced input: peripheral blood. The CDR3 sequence is CASRENYRVNQPQHF. CDR3 DNA sequence: TGCGCCAGCAGGGAAAATTACAGGGTCAATCAGCCCCAGCATTTT.